The clone carrying this T cell receptor (beta chain) was seen more than once but under ten times. What it binds is not known. CDR1 is SEHNR and CDR2 is FQNEAQ in the germline V gene (reference sequence). The CDR3 loop spans 13 amino acids. With 7 bases removed from V and 8 bases from J, the gap between germline ends came to 17 bases. Profiling relied on immunoSEQ multiplex PCR, and the TCRdb table lists in-frame clones only, not all of them. Of approximately 1,500,000 clones listed, roughly 96% are singletons. The sample is drawn from a study of shared clonotypes between healthy human individuals. Overall study results and limits: Since donors were few, the genetic and exposure-history diversity represented was limited.

This chain joins TRBV7-9 and TRBJ1-1; D is perhaps TRBD1 (5 bases). Input material: naive CD4+ T cells sorted from blood. Subset here: CD45RA+ positively selected. This clonotype was sampled from a man aged 25 to 40 in good health. The CDR3 loop is CASTYGGGREAFF. The DNA of the CDR3 is TGTGCCAGCACCTATGGCGGGGGACGAGAAGCTTTCTTT.